This entry is about one T cell receptor beta chain. What this receptor recognizes is not known. Base qualities are missing; no much larger clone stands one base away. The immunoSEQ Assay, a bias-controlled multiplex PCR, was used to amplify TCRbeta CDR3 regions from genomic DNA. As for the authors' bioinformatics: Within the assay, amplification of reference gene primers was used to estimate how many nucleated cells each sample contained. To quantify the absolute abundance of each unique TCRbeta CDR3 rearrangement, sequence reads were collapsed and filtered. For each sample, productive Simpson clonality was calculated by taking the square root of Simpson's diversity index across productive rearrangements. Not all clones reach the TCRdb copy of this immuneACCESS table, which keeps in-frame sequences only. Checked studies attribute under half of the gap to unresolved V genes and leave the rest unexplained. V, J and clone size are those of that table, while D and trimming were read from the DNA. This sample holds 200,000 to 250,000 clones; roughly nine tenths were observed only once. The ten largest make up 6.2% of the sample.

This sample was taken from a study of blood T cell repertoires in COVID-19 (TCRdb year 2020). General notes on the study: The collaborator samples originated in the United States, Italy and Spain and spanned the acute and convalescent phases of COVID-19. The prospective study material was composed of cDNA or gDNA derived from T cells, B-cell-depleted T cells, or PBMCs. The dataset comprised deeply sampled blood TCRbeta repertoires from subjects exposed to, actively infected with, or recovered from COVID-19. The repertoires were made available in a free public database intended to serve as a resource for research on the immune response to SARS-CoV-2. The samples were drawn from the first 160 participants of the ongoing ImmuneRACE study and from 1,254 subjects provided by 6 global collaborators. A de-identified subject ID, COVID-19 status, age in years and sex were almost always included in the sample metadata. HLA class I and class II types, where available, came from metadata supplied by the sample provider rather than from assay-based typing. Study-level results and caveats: The amount of clinical and demographic metadata varied by source and participant and was provided uncurated.

Germline trimming amounts to 3 bases on V and 7 bases on J, with 9 as the count of junction bases outside the gene matches. CDR1 is given as GTSNPN and CDR2 as SVGIG, both from the germline V gene (reference sequence). The CDR3 numbers 15 residues from cysteine through phenylalanine. The retained sequence is limited to the CDR3, 45 bases, with the frame set at the first base. Each collaborating institution followed its own protocols to collect whole blood in K2EDTA tubes. Collaborator samples were shipped for TCRbeta analysis as frozen whole blood, isolated PBMCs, or DNA extracted from either sample type.

The TCR comes from a man aged 55 to 70 with acute or convalescent COVID-19. Sequencing was carried out using peripheral blood. This sequence uses TRBV30 and TRBJ2-1, and 10 bases in between align with TRBD1. The nucleotides read TGTGCCTGGAGGAGGGACAGGGGTCTCGGGAATGAGCAGTTCTTC. Its translation is CAWRRDRGLGNEQFF.